The 27 T cell receptor beta chains below all came from one sample that was sequenced in a study of cytomegalovirus exposure and HLA in healthy donors. The PCR contained 60 Vbeta and 13 Jbeta primers. Libraries were prepared by immunoSEQ multiplex PCR; TCRdb keeps only in-frame clonotypes and omits some of them. Of around 300,000 clones listed, approximately 84% are singletons. Sample: PBMCs. These receptors were taken from a middle-aged woman in good health and CMV-seropositive.

This chain connects TRBV5-1 to TRBJ1-6; 8 nucleotides match TRBD1. The length of the CDR3 is 15 residues. Germline trimming cut 0 bases from V and 9 bases from J; bases unmatched to any gene: 5. Germline V gene data show CDR1 as SGHRS and CDR2 as YFSETQ. The CDR3 DNA sequence: TGCGCCAGCAGCTTGGAGTCAGGGGGCCGTTCACCCCTCCACTTT. This encodes CASSLESGGRSPLHF.

The CDR3 here is CASSPESANYGYTF. The CDR3 DNA is TGTGCCAGCAGCCCCGAAAGCGCTAACTATGGCTACACCTTC. V gene TRBV7-2 combines with J gene TRBJ1-2; D uncertain. The germline V and J ends were trimmed by 5 bases and 0 bases, with 10 bases remaining between them. The germline V gene has CDR1 SGHTA and CDR2 FQGNSA. The CDR3 totals 14 residues.

The chain is built from TRBV27 and TRBJ1-3; tentative D call: TRBD1 (5 bases). Per germline, CDR1 MNHEY and CDR2 SMNVEV (reference sequence). With 2 bases removed from V and 7 bases from J, the gap between germline ends came to 12 bases. The CDR3 length is 14 residues. The CDR3 DNA sequence: TGTGCCAGCAGTTTAAGGCTGGGGGGGAACACCATATATTTT. It encodes CASSLRLGGNTIYF.

The gene calls are TRBV19 and TRBJ1-2; D call uncertain. Trimming took off 7 bases at V and 2 bases at J, with 14 bases between the two ends. The germline V gene encodes CDR1 LNHDA and CDR2 SQIVND (reference sequence). This CDR3 has 14 residues. The CDR3 reads CASKNPGGNYGYTF. Here the CDR3 DNA reads TGTGCCAGTAAGAACCCAGGAGGGAACTATGGCTACACCTTC.

V is TRBV19 and J is TRBJ1-5; 9 bases agree with TRBD1. Trimming took 9 bases from V and 7 from J; bases not matched to a gene: 7. The V gene's germline CDR1 is LNHDA and CDR2 SQIVND (reference sequence). The CDR3 spans 13 residues. This CDR3 reads CASQDRGNQPQHF. The CDR3 DNA sequence: TGTGCCAGCCAAGACAGGGGGAACCAGCCCCAGCATTTT.

This rearrangement joins TRBV10-3 to TRBJ2-1, with D perhaps matching TRBD2 (6 bases). The CDR3 runs to 18 residues. Between the trimmed V and J ends, which lost 2 bases and 2 bases, there was a span of 19 bases. In germline, CDR1 is ENHRY, CDR2 SYGVKD. The DNA for the CDR3 is TGTGCCATCAGTGAGCCTCCGGATGCGGGGAAGACCTACAATGAGCAGTTCTTC. Protein product: CAISEPPDAGKTYNEQFF.

V is TRBV13 and J is TRBJ2-7; tentatively, D is TRBD2 (6 bases). Germline CDR1 PRHDT, CDR2 FYEKMQ (reference sequence). Trimming left V 5 bases short and J 3 bases short, with 17 bases between. The CDR3 is 15 residues long. The CDR3 spells CASSPPVGRDYEQYF. The CDR3 DNA reads as TGTGCCAGCAGCCCCCCCGTTGGGCGGGACTACGAGCAGTACTTC. Full variable domain (remainder filled in from reference TRBV13 and TRBJ2-7): AAGVIQSPRHLIKEKRETATLKCYPIPRHDTVYWYQQGPGQDPQFLISFYEKMQSDKGSIPDRFSAQQFSDYHSELNMSSLELGDSALYFCASSPPVGRDYEQYFGPGTRLTVT.

Worth noting for this clone: Other DNA variants within this sample encode the same CDR3. The chain has TRBV14 and TRBJ1-2; D is unclear. With 0 bases removed from V and 8 bases from J, the gap between germline ends came to 10 bases. CDR1 and CDR2 from the germline V gene are SGHDN and FVKESK. There are 13 residues in the CDR3. CDR3 in amino acids: CASSQEGAGGYTF. The CDR3 coding sequence is TGTGCCAGCAGCCAAGAGGGCGCAGGAGGCTACACCTTC.

This clone was counted between two and nine times. The chain couples TRBV11-2 to TRBJ2-3; 8 positions match TRBD2. From germline, CDR1 is SGHAT and CDR2 FQNNGV. The V gene end was trimmed by 2 bases and the J gene end by 1 base; junction bases not matched to a gene: 2. CDR3 length: 15 residues. Here the CDR3 DNA reads TGTGCCAGCAGCTTACGGGAGGGAGGCACAGATACGCAGTATTTT. It codes for CASSLREGGTDTQYF. The full variable domain, rest sourced from reference TRBV11-2 and TRBJ2-3, is EAGVAQSPRYKIIEKRQSVAFWCNPISGHATLYWYQQILGQGPKLLIQFQNNGVVDDSQLPKDRFSAERLKGVDSTLKIQPAKLEDSAVYLCASSLREGGTDTQYFGPGTRLTVL.

The rearrangement uses TRBV7-3 and TRBJ2-5; 7 positions match TRBD1. V gave up 4 bases and J gave up 4 bases; unmatched junction bases: 6. Germline V gene lookup returns CDR1 SGHTA and CDR2 FQGTGA. The CDR3 runs to 14 residues. The CDR3 sequence: CASSSKSGGETQYF. The CDR3 region has the DNA TGTGCCAGCAGCTCCAAATCAGGGGGAGAGACCCAGTACTTC.

The chain uses TRBV27 and TRBJ1-5; TRBD1 matches 7 bases. Germline-derived CDR1 and CDR2 are MNHEY and SMNVEV (reference sequence). This CDR3 region has 15 residues. Trimming removed 3 bases from V and 5 bases from J; junction bases left unmatched: 7. In nucleotides, the CDR3 is TGTGCCAGCAGTTTTGCCCGGGACAGAGATCAGCCCCAGCATTTT. Translated, it gives CASSFARDRDQPQHF.

Here the CDR3 reads CASSPEATAGYEQYF. CDR3 DNA sequence: TGTGCCAGCAGCCCCGAGGCTACCGCTGGGTACGAGCAGTACTTC. The chain couples TRBV4-2 to TRBJ2-7; no clear D. Trimming cost V 4 bases and J 4 bases, with 17 bases left between them. This CDR3 contains 15 residues. Germline assignment: CDR1 LGHNA and CDR2 YNFKEQ.

The J gene is TRBJ1-1, the V gene TRBV6-6; D is possibly TRBD1 (5 bases). CDR3 size: 16 residues. V was clipped by 2 bases and J by 4 bases, with 17 bases between them. Germline CDR1 reads MNHNY; CDR2 reads SVGAGI (reference sequence). The CDR3 here is CASSYPLGVDGTEAFF. DNA of the CDR3: TGTGCCAGCAGTTACCCCTTAGGGGTTGACGGCACTGAAGCTTTCTTT.

The chain is built from TRBV19 and TRBJ1-2, with D tentatively TRBD1 (6 bases). CDR3 size: 16 residues. The germline gives CDR1 LNHDA, CDR2 SQIVND (reference sequence). V was shortened by 3 bases and J by 4 bases, with 18 bases between the two germline ends. The CDR3 nucleotides are TGTGCCAGTAGTATCATGGTCGGGGGGGCGCGCTATGGCTACACCTTC. Encoded protein: CASSIMVGGARYGYTF.

This clone was observed a single time. The chain joins TRBV30 to TRBJ2-4; 7 bases fit TRBD2. This CDR3 region has 13 residues. CDR1 GTSNPN and CDR2 SVGIG come from the germline V gene (reference sequence). J gave up 15 bases and V 0 bases, and 11 bases lay outside the gene matches. DNA of the CDR3: TGTGCCTGGAGTGTACGAAGCGGGTCGGGAGGGTACTTC. Protein sequence: CAWSVRSGSGGYF.

The chain employs TRBV19 and TRBJ2-5, with D unclear. CDR1 is LNHDA, CDR2 SQIVND, per germline (reference sequence). This CDR3 is 14 amino acids long. V lost 0 bases and J lost 2, with 7 bases in between. CDR3 in DNA: TGTGCCAGTAGTATAGATGGCGGACAAGAGACCCAGTACTTC. It translates to CASSIDGGQETQYF.

This clone was recorded only once. The CDR3 protein is CASSLDTISGNTIYF. The CDR3 nucleotides read TGTGCCAGCAGCTTAGACACCATCTCTGGAAACACCATATATTTT. This chain connects TRBV7-2 to TRBJ1-3, with D unclear. Per the germline V gene, CDR1 is SGHTA and CDR2 is FQGNSA. V dropped 1 base and J dropped 0 bases, with 7 bases sitting between them. The CDR3 consists of 15 residues.

V is TRBV4-3 and J is TRBJ2-1; TRBD2 matches at 13 bases. This CDR3 is 16 amino acids long. J lost 9 bases, V lost 3 bases, and 8 bases had no gene match. From germline, CDR1 is LGHNA and CDR2 YSLEER. CDR3 DNA sequence: TGCGCCAGCAGCCACCTTGGACTAGCGGGAGAGTCTGAGCAGTTCTTC. Amino acids: CASSHLGLAGESEQFF.

This chain connects TRBV7-9 to TRBJ2-4; 11 positions agree with TRBD2. The CDR3 spans 15 residues. The J segment lost 6 bases and the V segment lost 3 bases, leaving 4 bases of the junction unmatched. Per germline, CDR1 SEHNR and CDR2 FQNEAQ (reference sequence). The CDR3: CASSLTSGVGNIQYF. The CDR3 nucleotides are TGTGCCAGCAGCTTGACTAGCGGGGTGGGAAACATTCAGTACTTC.

This chain connects TRBV6-1 to TRBJ2-7; D is perhaps TRBD1 (6 bases). This CDR3 has 13 amino acids. The germline V and J ends were trimmed by 8 bases and 4 bases, with 15 bases remaining between them. Germline CDR1 MNHNS, CDR2 SASEGT. CDR3 in DNA: TGTGCCAGCGAAGGGACACTCAGATACGAGCAGTACTTC. Translating gives CASEGTLRYEQYF.

V usage is TRBV7-2 and J usage is TRBJ2-7; TRBD2 matches at 15 bases. The CDR3 is made up of 18 amino acids. CDR1 is SGHTA and CDR2 is FQGNSA in the germline V gene. Unmatched junction bases numbered 10, after V lost 5 bases and J lost 2 bases. CDR3 bases: TGTGCCAGCAGCCTAAAAGGGACTAGCGGGAGGACGGCCTACGAGCAGTACTTC. This gives the protein CASSLKGTSGRTAYEQYF.

The chain employs TRBV7-9 and TRBJ1-5; D is perhaps TRBD1 (6 bases). Germline assignment: CDR1 SEHNR and CDR2 FQNEAQ (reference sequence). With 1 base removed from V and 9 bases from J, the gap between germline ends came to 19 bases. The CDR3 is 16 amino acids. In nucleotides, the CDR3 is TGTGCCAGCAGCTTAGACCCAGGGGAAGGGGCGATGCCCCAGCATTTT. It encodes CASSLDPGEGAMPQHF.

The chain couples TRBV19 to TRBJ2-2, with D possibly TRBD2 on 5 matching bases. This CDR3 comprises 16 residues. Looked up from germline, CDR1 is LNHDA and CDR2 is SQIVND (reference sequence). The ends were cut back, 3 bases at V and 1 base at J, with 12 bases in the middle. CDR3 loop: CASSIPQRQNTGELFF. The CDR3 region has the DNA TGTGCCAGTAGTATTCCCCAGCGGCAGAACACCGGGGAGCTGTTTTTT.

V is TRBV27 and J is TRBJ2-5; 8 positions agree with TRBD2. The CDR3 spans 17 residues. Germline CDR1 reads MNHEY; CDR2 reads SMNVEV (reference sequence). Trimming at V came to 4 bases and at J to 4 bases, leaving 14 bases not matched to a gene. CDR3 coding DNA: TGTGCCAGCAGTTCCAGATTACCCAGCGGGAGAGGAGAGACCCAGTACTTC. Protein: CASSSRLPSGRGETQYF.

J is TRBJ1-1 and V is TRBV12-5; D remains ambiguous. Looked up from germline, CDR1 is LGHNT and CDR2 is FRNRAP. The germline V and J ends were trimmed by 0 bases and 4 bases, with 6 bases remaining between them. CDR3 size: 13 residues. The CDR3 DNA sequence: TGTGCTAGTGGTTTGGTACCGGTCACTGAAGCTTTCTTT. This translates into CASGLVPVTEAFF.

The rearrangement joins TRBV28 to TRBJ2-7; D is unclear. V was trimmed by 11 bases and J by 6 bases, leaving 11 bases between them. Germline lookup yields CDR1 MDHEN and CDR2 SYDVKM. This CDR3 has 10 amino acids. The CDR3 region is CAAATAEQYF. The CDR3 DNA is TGTGCCGCAGCCACAGCCGAGCAGTACTTC.

CDR3 sequence (DNA): TGTGCCAGCAGCACCTACAGGGATGGGTACGAGCAGTACTTC. Amino acid sequence: CASSTYRDGYEQYF. This chain links TRBV7-9 with TRBJ2-7, with a possible D match to TRBD1 (6 bases). The germline V gene encodes CDR1 SEHNR and CDR2 FQNEAQ (reference sequence). The CDR3 has 14 residues. V lost 5 bases and J lost 4, with 15 bases in between.